This record covers a single T cell receptor (beta chain). Which antigen it targets is not known. Base quality data are lacking; no much larger clone is found one base away. Trimming takes 5 bases off V and 2 bases off J; junction bases not matched to a gene: 17. In the germline V gene, CDR1 corresponds to MGHRA and CDR2 to YSYEKL. From cysteine to phenylalanine, the CDR3 is 20 amino acids long. The kept DNA is CDR3 alone, 60 bases in frame from the first base. The data derive from a study of beta chain features in type 1 diabetes (dated by TCRdb to the late 2010s). For the study in its entirety: Patients and healthy donors did not differ in mean age, gender distribution, total cell number or subset yield. Whereas all 28 donors provided naive and central memory subsets, regulatory and stem cell-like memory subsets were isolated from just 8 patients and roughly 8 healthy donors. The study compared the TCRB repertoires of sorted circulating CD4+ T cell subsets in recently diagnosed type 1 diabetes patients with those in matched healthy donors. A total of 85 million to 140 million sorted cells were examined across all samples, and the number of cells per subset was strongly correlated with RNA yield. General conclusions and limits of the study: HLA sub-analyses involved small numbers of individuals, so any influence of HLA type on TCRB rearrangement remained unresolved. At VDJ recombination sites, type 1 diabetes patients had fewer insertions and more deleted nucleotides, which implies abnormalities in thymic rearrangement. Naive, central memory and regulatory TCRB repertoires appeared more similar among patients than among healthy donors. In all four CD4+ subsets, TCRB CDR3 length was moderately but significantly shorter in type 1 diabetes patients. PCR might favor shorter templates, but patient and control samples were amplified and corrected together, so any skew would affect both groups equally. Because cDNA rather than genomic DNA was sequenced, highly expressing activated cells could have been over-represented, although no difference in activation and CD3 levels was found between groups.

The High Capacity cDNA Reverse Transcription Kit was used to reverse transcribe all of the isolated RNA, meaning that expressed TCRB transcripts were what got sequenced. Deep immunoSEQ sequencing was performed on naive, central memory and regulatory T cell samples, with an average of around 3.4 million total reads per sample. Sorted cells were lysed in RLT buffer and RNA was extracted with DNase-treated RNeasy Micro or Mini kits, depending on cell number. Each cell subset was processed on its own to prevent cross-contamination, while patient and healthy donor samples were processed together. Using the immunoSEQ multiplex PCR, TCRB sequences were amplified from cDNA into 87-bp fragments spanning the CDR3 region. Amplicons were sequenced on the Illumina HiSeq platform. The authors processed their data as follows. PCR bias was corrected computationally using synthetic template baselines, and reads within Hamming distance 2 were collapsed, with unmergeable singletons discarded. By aligning reads against IMGT, V, D and J genes, CDR3 length, and insertions or deletions at six rearrangement sites were assigned. Clonotype counts were normalized to sorted cell number within each subset before computing true diversity and Gini coefficients with the tcR R package. Repertoire sharing was quantified using the overlap coefficient calculated on TCRB nucleotide sequences. As a proxy for the pre-selection repertoire, out-of-frame TCRB sequences from naive cells were analyzed. Sourced from immuneACCESS, this table was stored by TCRdb with only in-frame sequences that have V and J called. A share of the clones is absent; for the studies checked, an unresolved V gene accounts for under half, and the remainder has no known explanation. V and J calls and clone size follow that table, whereas D and trimming were derived from the DNA. In all, the sample holds hundreds of thousands of clones, and roughly 12% of those were seen once. 0.02% to 0.025% of the sample lies in the top ten.

From each donor, a single peripheral blood sample of about 116 mL on average was drawn into heparinised tubes. A BD FACSAria II was used to sort naive, central memory, regulatory and stem cell-like memory CD4+ T cells with a panel that included CD45RO, CCR7, CD25, CD127, CD95 and CD27. A purity above 95% was achieved for all sorted populations. Right away, PBMCs were isolated by Lymphoprep density gradient centrifugation and were stained directly, with no culture step. Samples were stained and sorted in pairs, with one healthy donor and one patient per experiment, so that batch effects were minimized.

Here the chain combines TRBV4-1 and TRBJ2-2; TRBD1 fits 10 bases in the junction. The specimen sequenced was naive CD4+ T cells from blood. Per the publication, the cell subset or site label means: true naive CD4+ T cells. This TCR was recovered from a man younger than 35 with type 1 diabetes. This receptor carries the CDR3 CASSGRDRGPRTKNTGELFF. DNA sequence: TGCGCCAGCAGCGGCCGGGACAGGGGCCCCCGCACGAAAAACACCGGGGAGCTGTTTTTT.